These 10 T cell receptor beta chains were sequenced from one sample in a study of T-cell memory formation after mild COVID-19 (dated by TCRdb to the early 2020s). The protocol used for the library was 5' RACE. The run used an Illumina NovaSeq 6000. TCRdb trimmed the raw reads at Q25, called clones with MiXCR and kept productive beta chains. For every CDR3 protein sequence, its rows merge into one entry that carries the most common genes and DNA. The sample contains roughly 300,000 distinct CDR3 sequences, around 15% of them found a single time. The leading ten clones occupy roughly 25% of the sample. Sequencing input: PBMCs or a T cell subset sorted from them (not recorded which). These receptors all stem from a man younger than 30 who had mild COVID-19 (a few samples of this study predate the infection). The sample titles of this study are shuffled in the database, so cell type and time point are left out; the donor was told from shared clones.

In this sample, this clonotype turned up a few times. The V call is TRBV20-1, the J call TRBJ2-3; D is uncertain. CDR3 length equals 12 residues. Per the germline V gene, CDR1 is DFQATT and CDR2 is SNEGSKA (reference sequence). Trimming pared 4 bases from V and 1 base from J, leaving 6 bases between. CDR3 sequence: CSAIGGTDTQYF. The CDR3 nucleotides read TGCAGTGCTATTGGTGGCACAGATACGCAGTATTTT.

This clonotype showed up many times. This rearrangement joins TRBV19 to TRBJ2-5; a possible D gene is TRBD1 (6 bases). Trimming removed 7 bases from V and 3 bases from J, with 15 bases in between. CDR3 size: 14 residues. Germline assignment: CDR1 LNHDA and CDR2 SQIVND (reference sequence). CDR3 nucleotides: TGTGCCAGTAAACGGGACATCGGAAAAGAGACCCAGTACTTC. Its translation is CASKRDIGKETQYF.

The table lists this clonotype with many counts. The chain couples TRBV12-3 or TRBV12-4 to TRBJ2-4; D is possibly TRBD1 or TRBD2 (5 bases each). V lost 7 bases to trimming and J lost 0 bases, with 13 bases between them. The CDR3 length is 15 residues. As DNA, the CDR3 is TGTGCCAGCACCTCGGGGCCCTTAGCCAAAAACATTCAGTACTTC. Translated, it gives CASTSGPLAKNIQYF.

This clonotype was seen a few times. The chain couples TRBV5-1 to TRBJ2-7; D unresolved. V was trimmed by 3 bases and J by 3 bases, leaving 19 bases between them. Germline-derived CDR1 and CDR2 are SGHRS and YFSETQ. The CDR3 covers 16 residues. The CDR3 DNA is TGCGCCAGCAGCTGGGTCCCAAGCCCTCCTCGCTACGAGCAGTACTTC. This codes for CASSWVPSPPRYEQYF.

This rearrangement joins TRBV12-3 or TRBV12-4 to TRBJ2-7; 7 bases agree with TRBD2. The CDR3 is 13 residues long. J lost 5 bases, V lost 7 bases, and 8 bases had no gene match. The CDR3 loop reads CASKTSWGDEQYV. Here the CDR3 DNA reads TGTGCCAGCAAGACTAGCTGGGGGGACGAGCAGTACGTC.

The V and J genes are TRBV20-1 and TRBJ1-6; D is possibly TRBD1 (5 bases). Germline V gene sequence: CDR1 DFQATT, CDR2 SNEGSKA (reference sequence). The V and J ends lost 1 base and 4 bases respectively, with 17 bases between them. The CDR3 is 17 amino acids. CDR3 region: CSARGGRSGSYNSPLHF. The CDR3 bases are TGCAGTGCTAGAGGGGGGAGAAGCGGGTCGTATAATTCACCCCTCCACTTT.

This clonotype has more than one count but fewer than ten. Here the CDR3 DNA reads TGTGCCTGGAGTCAGGGGTTGCGCGAGCAGTACTTC. Residues: CAWSQGLREQYF. The J gene is TRBJ2-7, the V gene TRBV30; D may be TRBD1 (6 bases). Trimming removed 2 bases from V and 6 bases from J, with 11 bases in between. In germline, CDR1 is GTSNPN, CDR2 SVGIG (reference sequence). The CDR3 totals 12 residues.

This clonotype was observed a handful of times. The rearrangement joins TRBV6-5 to TRBJ2-2; TRBD2 aligns across 10 bases. The CDR3 covers 16 residues. CDR1 MNHEY and CDR2 SVGAGI come from the germline V gene. The V and J ends lost 0 bases and 6 bases, in that order; junction bases with no gene match: 4. In nucleotides, the CDR3 is TGTGCCAGCAGTTACTCGACTAGCGGGTGGGCCGGGGAGCTGTTTTTT. It specifies CASSYSTSGWAGELFF.

At least ten counts were recorded for this clonotype. The rearrangement uses TRBV7-8 and TRBJ2-2; 8 nucleotides align to TRBD2. Germline values: CDR1 SGHVS, CDR2 FQNEAQ. The CDR3 has 15 amino acids. The junction had 11 bases not matched to a gene; V was cut back by 5 bases and J by 9 bases. The CDR3 sequence is CASSPRGSGDWELFF. As DNA, the CDR3 is TGTGCCAGCAGCCCCCGCGGTAGCGGGGACTGGGAGCTGTTTTTT.

The count of this clonotype is one. This chain connects TRBV20-1 to TRBJ2-7; 7 bases line up with TRBD1. The V segment lost 1 base and the J segment 2 bases; nucleotides outside the gene matches: 2. CDR1 and CDR2 (germline): DFQATT, SNEGSKA (reference sequence). The CDR3 is 13 residues long. As DNA, the CDR3 is TGCAGTGCTAGAGGACAGGGCACCTACGAGCAGTACTTC. Translating gives CSARGQGTYEQYF.